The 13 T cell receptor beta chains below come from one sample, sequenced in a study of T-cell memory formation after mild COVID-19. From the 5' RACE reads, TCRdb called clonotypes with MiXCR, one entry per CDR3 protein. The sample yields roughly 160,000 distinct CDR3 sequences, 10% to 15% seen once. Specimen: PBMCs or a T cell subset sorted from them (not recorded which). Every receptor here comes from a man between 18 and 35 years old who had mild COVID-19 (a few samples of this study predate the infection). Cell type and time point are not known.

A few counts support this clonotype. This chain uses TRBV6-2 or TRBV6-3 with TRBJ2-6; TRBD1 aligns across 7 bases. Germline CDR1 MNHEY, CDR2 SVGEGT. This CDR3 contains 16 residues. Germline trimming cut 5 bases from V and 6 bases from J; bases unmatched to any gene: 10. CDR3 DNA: TGTGCCAGCAGTACACAGGGGATAAATAAGGCCAACGTCCTGACTTTC. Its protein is CASSTQGINKANVLTF.

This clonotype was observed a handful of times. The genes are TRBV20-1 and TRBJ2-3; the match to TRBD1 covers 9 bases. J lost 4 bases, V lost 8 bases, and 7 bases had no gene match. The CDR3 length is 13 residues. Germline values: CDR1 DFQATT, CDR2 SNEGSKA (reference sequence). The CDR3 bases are TGCAGTCATCCGGGACAGGGACCAGATACGCAGTATTTT. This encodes CSHPGQGPDTQYF.

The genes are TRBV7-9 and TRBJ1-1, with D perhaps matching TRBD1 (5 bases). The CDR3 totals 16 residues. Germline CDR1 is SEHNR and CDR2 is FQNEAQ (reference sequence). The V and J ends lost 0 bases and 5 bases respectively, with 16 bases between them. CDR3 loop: CASSLAGAGSGTEAFF. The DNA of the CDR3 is TGTGCCAGCAGCTTAGCGGGCGCAGGGTCTGGAACTGAAGCTTTCTTT.

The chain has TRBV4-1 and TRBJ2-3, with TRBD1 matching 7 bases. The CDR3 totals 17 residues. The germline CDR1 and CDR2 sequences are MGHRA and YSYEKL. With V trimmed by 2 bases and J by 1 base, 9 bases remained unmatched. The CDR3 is CASSQPIGTERTDTQYF. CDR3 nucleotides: TGCGCCAGCAGCCAACCTATCGGGACAGAGCGCACAGATACGCAGTATTTT.

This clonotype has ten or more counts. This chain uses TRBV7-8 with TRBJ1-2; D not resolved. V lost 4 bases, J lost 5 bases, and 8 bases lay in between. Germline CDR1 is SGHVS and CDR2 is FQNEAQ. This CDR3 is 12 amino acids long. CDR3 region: CASSSLGYGYTF. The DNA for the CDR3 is TGTGCCAGCAGCTCCTTGGGGTATGGCTACACCTTC.

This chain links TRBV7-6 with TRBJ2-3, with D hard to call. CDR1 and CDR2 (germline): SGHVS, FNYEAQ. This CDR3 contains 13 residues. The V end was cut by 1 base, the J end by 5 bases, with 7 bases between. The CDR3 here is CASSLGLGDTQYF. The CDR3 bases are TGTGCCAGCAGCTTAGGGCTAGGAGATACGCAGTATTTT.

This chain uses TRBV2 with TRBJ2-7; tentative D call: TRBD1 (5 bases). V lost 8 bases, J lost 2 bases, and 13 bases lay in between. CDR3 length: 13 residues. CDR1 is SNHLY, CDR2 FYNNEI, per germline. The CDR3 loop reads CASDRGPTYEQYF. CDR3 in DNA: TGTGCCAGCGACAGAGGACCTACCTACGAGCAGTACTTC. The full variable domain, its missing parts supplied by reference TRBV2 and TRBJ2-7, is EPEVTQTPSHQVTQMGQEVILRCVPISNHLYFYWYRQILGQKVEFLVSFYNNEISEKSEIFDDQFSVERPDGSNFTLKIRSTKLEDSAMYFCASDRGPTYEQYFGPGTRLTVT.

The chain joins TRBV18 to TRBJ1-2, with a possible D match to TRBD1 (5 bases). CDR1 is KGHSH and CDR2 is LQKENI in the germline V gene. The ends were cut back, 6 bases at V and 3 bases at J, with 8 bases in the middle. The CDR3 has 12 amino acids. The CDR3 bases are TGTGCCAGCTCCGGGGCCTACTATGGCTACACCTTC. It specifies CASSGAYYGYTF.

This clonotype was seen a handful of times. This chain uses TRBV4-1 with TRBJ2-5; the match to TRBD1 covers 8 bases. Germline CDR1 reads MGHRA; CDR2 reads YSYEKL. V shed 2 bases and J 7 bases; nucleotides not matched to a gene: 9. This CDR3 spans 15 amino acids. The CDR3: CASSQMDRATGTQYF. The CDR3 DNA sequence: TGCGCCAGCAGCCAAATGGACAGGGCAACGGGGACCCAGTACTTC.

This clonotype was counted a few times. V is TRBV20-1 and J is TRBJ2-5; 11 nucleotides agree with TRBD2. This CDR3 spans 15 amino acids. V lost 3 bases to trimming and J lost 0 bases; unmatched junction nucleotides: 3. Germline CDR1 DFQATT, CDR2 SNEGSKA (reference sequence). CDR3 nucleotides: TGCAGTGCTAGGGTGACTAGCGGGGACCAAGAGACCCAGTACTTC. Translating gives CSARVTSGDQETQYF.

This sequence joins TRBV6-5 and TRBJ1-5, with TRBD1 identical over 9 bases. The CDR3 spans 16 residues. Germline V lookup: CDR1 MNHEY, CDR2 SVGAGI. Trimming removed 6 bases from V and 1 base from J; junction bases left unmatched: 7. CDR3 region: CASRPLGQGSNQPQHF. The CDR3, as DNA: TGTGCCAGCAGACCTCTCGGACAGGGGAGCAATCAGCCCCAGCATTTT.

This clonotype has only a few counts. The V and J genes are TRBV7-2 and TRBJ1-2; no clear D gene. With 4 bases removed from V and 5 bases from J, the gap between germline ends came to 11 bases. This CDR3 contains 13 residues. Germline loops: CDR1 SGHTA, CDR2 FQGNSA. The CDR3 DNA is TGTGCCAGCAGCTCAGGCTTAGGGTATGGCTACACCTTC. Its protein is CASSSGLGYGYTF.

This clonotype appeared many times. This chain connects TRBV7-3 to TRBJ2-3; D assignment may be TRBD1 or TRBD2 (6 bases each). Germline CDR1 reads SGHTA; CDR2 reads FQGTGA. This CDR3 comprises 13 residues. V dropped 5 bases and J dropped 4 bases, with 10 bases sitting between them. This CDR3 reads CASSPRGADTQYF. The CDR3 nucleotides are TGTGCCAGCAGCCCAAGGGGGGCAGATACGCAGTATTTT.